This T cell receptor beta chain originates from a study of blood T cell repertoires in COVID-19. At the level of the study: Italy, Spain and the United States were the sources of the convalescent and acute COVID-19 samples. PBMCs, B-cell-depleted T cells, or T cells were the source of the cDNA or gDNA that made up the material.

This CDR3 is built from 14 residues. Germline CDR1 MNHEY, CDR2 SVGEGT. V shed 6 bases, J shed 2 bases, and the junction held 6 bases outside the gene matches. Authors' data handling: Amplified reference gene primers provided the basis for estimating nucleated cell counts. Sequencing used immunoSEQ multiplex PCR; TCRdb keeps in-frame clones, though not all of them. Clonal size and the V and J genes are those of that table, whereas D and trimming came from the DNA. The table has over 130,000 clones, approximately 88% seen once. This TCR came from a human donor in a cohort sampled during active COVID-19. The material sequenced was peripheral blood. The chain combines TRBV6-2 or TRBV6-3 with TRBJ2-5; 7 nucleotides agree with TRBD1. The CDR3 loop is CASSLYRGQETQYF. The CDR3 DNA reads as TGTGCCAGCAGCCTCTACAGGGGACAAGAGACCCAGTACTTC.